A selection of T cell receptor beta chains follows, all from one sample in a study of T cells in Graves' hyperthyroidism and ophthalmopathy. TCRdb recomputed calls from the multiplex PCR reads with MiXCR, one row per CDR3 protein. The table records some 510,000 distinct CDR3 sequences, roughly 20% of them present only once. The sequenced sample consisted of blood. The source of these receptors is a man younger than 35 with Graves' hyperthyroidism. CDR3s include the opening cysteine and the closing phenylalanine or tryptophan. The D gene is left open where the match is weak. The size entry is marked missing in some rows and otherwise reads once, few, many or a size class.

V	D	J	size	CDR3	DNA
TRBV7-8	NA	TRBJ2-7	many	CASSLDRVDHEQYF	TGTGCCAGCAGCTTAGACAGGGTGGACCACGAGCAGTACTTC
TRBV2	TRBD1	TRBJ2-5	few	CASSPGTGKGVKTQYF	TGTGCCAGCAGCCCAGGGACAGGGAAGGGTGTAAAGACCCAGTACTTC
TRBV20-1	NA	TRBJ1-1	many	CSGGAQVNTEAFF	TGCAGTGGGGGGGCCCAGGTGAACACTGAAGCTTTCTTT
TRBV12-3/TRBV12-4	TRBD1	TRBJ2-5	NA	CASRDAGTGRQETQYF	TGTGCCAGCAGAGACGCCGGGACAGGGCGACAAGAGACCCAGTACTTC
TRBV30	NA	TRBJ2-5	many	CAWSSQETQYF	TGTGCCTGGAGTTCTCAAGAGACCCAGTACTTC
TRBV30	NA	TRBJ1-1	many	CAWSDRNTEAFF	TGTGCCTGGAGTGACAGGAACACTGAAGCTTTCTTT
TRBV19	TRBD1	TRBJ1-2	many	CASSKQGNYGYTF	TGTGCCAGTAGTAAACAGGGGAACTATGGCTACACCTTC
TRBV28	NA	TRBJ2-7	many	CASSSILYEQYF	TGTGCCAGCAGTTCTATTTTGTACGAGCAGTACTTC
TRBV27	TRBD2	TRBJ2-7	NA	CASRGGGAIEQYF	TGTGCCAGCAGGGGCGGGGGGGCCATCGAGCAGTACTTC
TRBV2	NA	TRBJ1-1	many	CAGGTRGTRANTEAFF	TGTGCCGGGGGGACTCGGGGGACCAGGGCAAACACTGAAGCTTTCTTT
TRBV30	TRBD2	TRBJ2-3	NA	CAWSDKLAGGHTDTQYF	TGTGCCTGGAGCGACAAACTAGCGGGGGGTCACACAGATACGCAGTATTTT
TRBV24-1	NA	TRBJ1-2	NA	CATSDELEGTRPFNYGYTF	TGTGCCACCAGTGATGAATTAGAGGGGACCAGACCCTTTAACTATGGCTACACCTTC